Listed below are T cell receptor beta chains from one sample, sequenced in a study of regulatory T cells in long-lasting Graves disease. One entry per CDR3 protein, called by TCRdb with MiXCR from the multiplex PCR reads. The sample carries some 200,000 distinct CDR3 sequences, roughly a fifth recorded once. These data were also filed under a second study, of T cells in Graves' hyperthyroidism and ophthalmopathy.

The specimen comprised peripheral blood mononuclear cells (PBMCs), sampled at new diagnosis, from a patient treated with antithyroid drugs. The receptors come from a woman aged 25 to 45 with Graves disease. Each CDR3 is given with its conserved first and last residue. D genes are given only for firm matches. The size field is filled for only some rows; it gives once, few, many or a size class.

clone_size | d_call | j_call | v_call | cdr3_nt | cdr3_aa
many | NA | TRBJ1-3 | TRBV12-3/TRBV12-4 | TGTGCCAGCAGTTTAGACGGTGGCTCTGGAAACACCATATATTTT | CASSLDGGSGNTIYF
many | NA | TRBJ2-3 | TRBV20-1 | TGCAGTGCCCGAACAGGGTCTAGCACAGATACGCAGTATTTT | CSARTGSSTDTQYF
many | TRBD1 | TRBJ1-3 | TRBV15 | TGTGCCACCAGCAGCTACCGACAGGGTACGAGCTCTGGAAACACCATATATTTT | CATSSYRQGTSSGNTIYF
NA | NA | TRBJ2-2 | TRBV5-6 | TGTGCCAGCAGCTTGGCAGGGGACACCGGGGAGCTGTTTTTT | CASSLAGDTGELFF
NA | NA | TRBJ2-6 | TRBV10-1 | TGCGCCAGCAGTGAAGGGGGGACCGGGGCCAACGTCCTGACTTTC | CASSEGGTGANVLTF
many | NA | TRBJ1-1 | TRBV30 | TGTGCCTGGAGTGTCGACAGTCTGAACACTGAAGCTTTCTTT | CAWSVDSLNTEAFF
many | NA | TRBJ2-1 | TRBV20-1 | TGCAGTGCTAGAGGGACCCCGGGGCCGAAAAACAATGAGCAGTTCTTC | CSARGTPGPKNNEQFF
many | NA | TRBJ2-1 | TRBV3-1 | TGTGCCAGCAGCTCCCGGAATGAGCAGTTCTTC | CASSSRNEQFF
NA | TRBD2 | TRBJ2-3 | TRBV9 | TGTGCCAGCAGCCCCGGATTGGCGGGGGGGCCTACTAGCACAGATACGCAGTATTTT | CASSPGLAGGPTSTDTQYF
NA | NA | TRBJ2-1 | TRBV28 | TGTGCCAGCAGGTCCAGGCGGATAAGCAATGAGCAGTTCTTC | CASRSRRISNEQFF
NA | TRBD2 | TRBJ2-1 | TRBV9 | TGTGCCAGCAGCGCAGAGCGGGGGGGCCTCGGTGAGCAGTTCTTC | CASSAERGGLGEQFF
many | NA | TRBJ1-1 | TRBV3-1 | TGTGCCAGCAGCCAAGCGACAGGTGAAGCTTTCTTT | CASSQATGEAFF
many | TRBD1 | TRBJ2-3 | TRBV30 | TGTGCCCTAGGGGGCGACCCGCAGTATTTT | CALGGDPQYF
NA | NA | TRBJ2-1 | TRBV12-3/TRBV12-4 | TGTGCCAGCAGTTCCCGGGACGGCACCTACAATGAGCAGTTCTTC | CASSSRDGTYNEQFF
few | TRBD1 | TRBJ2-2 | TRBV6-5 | TGTGCCAGCAGTTACCCCGGGACAGGGGGTTCCACCGGGGAGCTGTTTTTT | CASSYPGTGGSTGELFF
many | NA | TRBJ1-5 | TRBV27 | TGTGCCAGCAGTCCCGGTAGCCAGCCCCAGCATTTT | CASSPGSQPQHF
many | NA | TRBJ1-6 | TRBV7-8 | TGTGCCAGCAGCTTAGCGGAATCACCCCTCCACTTT | CASSLAESPLHF
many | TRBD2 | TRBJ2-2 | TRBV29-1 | TGCAGCGTTGATATGGGCGGGAGTAACACCGGGGAGCTGTTTTTT | CSVDMGGSNTGELFF
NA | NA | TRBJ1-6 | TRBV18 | TGTGCCAGCTCACTCGGACGGGACTATAATCCACCCCTCCACTTT | CASSLGRDYNPPLHF
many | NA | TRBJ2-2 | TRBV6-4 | TGTGCCAGCAGTGACTCAGAGGTCGGGGAGCTGTTTTTT | CASSDSEVGELFF
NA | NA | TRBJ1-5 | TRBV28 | TGTGCCAGCAGTTTGGGTTTGCCCCAGCATTTT | CASSLGLPQHF
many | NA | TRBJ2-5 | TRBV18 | TGTGCCAGCTCACCATGGGGAAAGACCCAGTACTTC | CASSPWGKTQYF
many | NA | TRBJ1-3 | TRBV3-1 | TGTGCCAGCAGCCAAGAGATCGGTGCAGGGGACTCTGGAAACACCATATATTTT | CASSQEIGAGDSGNTIYF
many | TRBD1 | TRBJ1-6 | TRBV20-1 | TGCAGTGCTGATATCGGGACAGGGGGAAATTCACCCCTCCACTTT | CSADIGTGGNSPLHF
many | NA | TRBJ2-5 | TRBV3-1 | TGTGCCAGCAGACCCCGGGGAGCGTTCCAAGAGACCCAGTACTTC | CASRPRGAFQETQYF
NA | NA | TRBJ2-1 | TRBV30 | TGTGCCTGTAGTGGAAGAGCCGAGGATGAGCAGTTCTTC | CACSGRAEDEQFF
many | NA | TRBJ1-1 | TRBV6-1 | TGTGCCAGCAGGAAGACATCGAACACTGAAGCTTTCTTT | CASRKTSNTEAFF
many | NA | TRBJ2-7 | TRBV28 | TGTGCCAGCAGTTTACGACGGTCGAGCTCCTACGAGCAGTACTTC | CASSLRRSSSYEQYF
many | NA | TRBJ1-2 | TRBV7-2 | TGTGCCAGCAGCTTAGACAGGGAATATGGCTACACCTTC | CASSLDREYGYTF
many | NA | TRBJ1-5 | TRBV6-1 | TGTGCCAGCAGTGAATTAAGGGGTGGTCAGCCCCAGCATTTT | CASSELRGGQPQHF
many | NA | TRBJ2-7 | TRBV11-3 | TGTGCCAGCAGCTTAGTGAGGCAGGCCGACGAACCCCCCTACGAGCAGTACTTC | CASSLVRQADEPPYEQYF
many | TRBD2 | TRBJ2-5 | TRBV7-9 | TGTGCCAGCAGCTTAGGAATAGCGGGAGGTCACACCCAAGAGACCCAGTACTTC | CASSLGIAGGHTQETQYF
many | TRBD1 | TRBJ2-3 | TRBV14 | TGTGCCAGCAGCCCATTGACAGGGGGCACCCGGGATACGCAGTATTTT | CASSPLTGGTRDTQYF
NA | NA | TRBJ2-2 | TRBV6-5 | TGTGCCAGCAGTTTCTGGGACCCAAGGAACACCGGGGAGCTGTTTTTT | CASSFWDPRNTGELFF
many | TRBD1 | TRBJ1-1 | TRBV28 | TGTGCCAGCAGTTTAAGCGACAGGGGGCCAAAAACTGAAGCTTTCTTT | CASSLSDRGPKTEAFF
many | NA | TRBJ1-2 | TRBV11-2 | TGTGCCAGCAGCCCAACGGGGACGGACTATGGCTACACCTTC | CASSPTGTDYGYTF
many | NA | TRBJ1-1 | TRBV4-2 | TGTGCCAGCAGCCCGGTGGGGGGCCACACTGAAGCTTTCTTT | CASSPVGGHTEAFF
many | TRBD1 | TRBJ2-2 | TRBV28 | TGTGCCAGCAGTTCCTTGGGACAGGGGGGCACCGGGGAGCTGTTTTTT | CASSSLGQGGTGELFF
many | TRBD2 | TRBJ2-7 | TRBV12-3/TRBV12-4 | TGTGCCAGCAGTGCTAGCGGGAGGGACGGGGAGCAGTACTTC | CASSASGRDGEQYF
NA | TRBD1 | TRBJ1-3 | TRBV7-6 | TGTGCCAGCAGCCATGGACAGGGGGCCCATAACGGAGGAAACACCATATATTTT | CASSHGQGAHNGGNTIYF
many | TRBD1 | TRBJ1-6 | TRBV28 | TGTGCCAGCAGTTTGGACAGGGGAGAAGAACTCCACTTT | CASSLDRGEELHF
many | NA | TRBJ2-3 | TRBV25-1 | TGTGCCAGCAGTGAACACAGGGATACGCAGTATTTT | CASSEHRDTQYF
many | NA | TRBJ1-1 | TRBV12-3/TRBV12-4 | TGTGCCAGCAAGTCACAGGGGAACACTGAAGCTTTCTTT | CASKSQGNTEAFF
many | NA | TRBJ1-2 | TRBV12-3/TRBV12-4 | TGTGCCAGCAGTTTTAGAGAAAGTGGCTACACCTTC | CASSFRESGYTF
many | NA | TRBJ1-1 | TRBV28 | TGTGCCAGCAGTTTACGGGGGATCGCTGAAGCTTTCTTT | CASSLRGIAEAFF
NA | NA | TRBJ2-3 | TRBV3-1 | TGTGCCAGCAGCCAAGAGGGGGCCTTTGGTCGGGGGCCCACAGATACGCAGTATTTT | CASSQEGAFGRGPTDTQYF
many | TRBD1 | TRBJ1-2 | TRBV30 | TGTGCCTGGAGTATCAAGGGGGCGTATGGCTACACCTTC | CAWSIKGAYGYTF
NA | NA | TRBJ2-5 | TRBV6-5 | TGTGCCAGCAGTTACCTCCGCCCACGGGAGACCCAGTACTTC | CASSYLRPRETQYF